Below are 27 T cell receptor beta chains sequenced from a single sample in a study of blood T cell repertoires in COVID-19. Profiling relied on immunoSEQ multiplex PCR, and the TCRdb table lists in-frame clones only, not all of them. Among 50,000 to 80,000 clones listed, roughly 88% were seen once. Sequenced input: peripheral blood. The source is a woman aged 60-70 years with COVID-19, enrolled during active disease.

The rearrangement links TRBV15 to TRBJ1-4; 9 positions agree with TRBD1. In germline, CDR1 is LNHNV, CDR2 YYDKDF (reference sequence). The J segment lost 5 bases and the V segment lost 8 bases, leaving 9 bases of the junction unmatched. The CDR3 is 15 residues long. CDR3 in DNA: TGTGCCACCGCGACCTCGACAGGGGGAAATGAAAAACTGTTTTTT. Encoded protein: CATATSTGGNEKLFF. Looking up the rest from reference TRBV15 and TRBJ1-4 gives the full variable domain: DAMVIQNPRYQVTQFGKPVTLSCSQTLNHNVMYWYQQKSSQAPKLLFHYYDKDFNNEADTPDNFQSRRPNTSFCFLDIRSPGLGDTAMYLCATATSTGGNEKLFFGSGTQLSVL.

The chain couples TRBV5-5 to TRBJ1-4; 10 nucleotides align to TRBD1. The V gene end was trimmed by 4 bases and the J gene end by 5 bases; junction bases not matched to a gene: 11. Germline CDR1 reads SGHKS; CDR2 reads YYEKEE (reference sequence). The CDR3 extends over 17 amino acids. CDR3 residues: CASSRGTGALRNEKLFF. The CDR3 DNA sequence: TGTGCCAGCAGCCGAGGGACAGGGGCCCTCAGGAATGAAAAACTGTTTTTT.

The chain couples TRBV15 to TRBJ2-1; 7 nucleotides align to TRBD2. V shed 2 bases, J shed 2 bases, and the junction held 6 bases outside the gene matches. From germline, CDR1 is LNHNV and CDR2 YYDKDF (reference sequence). The CDR3 is 16 amino acids. The CDR3 DNA is TGTGCCACCAGCAGAAGACGGGAGGTGCCCTACAATGAGCAGTTCTTC. It yields the protein CATSRRREVPYNEQFF.

V usage is TRBV18 and J usage is TRBJ2-7; a weak D match, TRBD1 (5 bases). The V end was cut by 1 base, the J end by 3 bases, with 10 bases between. Germline V CDR1 and CDR2: KGHSH, LQKENI. The CDR3 is made up of 14 amino acids. For the CDR3, the DNA is TGTGCCAGCTCACCACAACAGGCAGACTACGAGCAGTACTTC. Residues: CASSPQQADYEQYF.

The gene calls are TRBV4-1 and TRBJ2-5; weak D call: TRBD2 (6 bases). Trimming left V 4 bases short and J 4 bases short, with 16 bases between. Germline V CDR1 and CDR2: MGHRA, YSYEKL. This CDR3 has 15 amino acids. CDR3 DNA: TGCGCCAGCAGCCCGGGACTCAGGGTTGTAGAGACCCAGTACTTC. Amino acids: CASSPGLRVVETQYF.

The genes are TRBV19 and TRBJ1-4, with no clear D. V was trimmed by 1 base and J by 8 bases, leaving 5 bases between them. The CDR3 has 12 amino acids. Germline V gene sequence: CDR1 LNHDA, CDR2 SQIVND (reference sequence). The CDR3 sequence: CASSIGEEKLFF. The CDR3 region has the DNA TGTGCCAGTAGTATAGGGGAGGAAAAACTGTTTTTT.

This chain connects TRBV6-2 or TRBV6-3 to TRBJ1-2, with D perhaps matching TRBD1 (6 bases). The V end was cut by 7 bases, the J end by 7 bases, with 19 bases between. Germline CDR1 reads MNHEY; CDR2 reads SVGEGT. The CDR3 runs to 14 residues. The CDR3 DNA reads TGTGCCAGCACCCCCGGACAGTTTGGGCTTGGCTACACCTTC. It encodes CASTPGQFGLGYTF.

This chain joins TRBV28 and TRBJ2-2; 10 positions match TRBD1. The ends lost 4 bases at V and 8 bases at J; junction bases unmatched: 7. The CDR3 loop spans 15 amino acids. The germline V gene encodes CDR1 MDHEN and CDR2 SYDVKM. The DNA for the CDR3 is TGTGCCAGCAGTTCTTCCGACAGGGGGCCAGGGGAGCTGTTTTTT. It translates to CASSSSDRGPGELFF. Drawing the rest from reference TRBV28 and TRBJ2-2, the complete variable domain is DVKVTQSSRYLVKRTGEKVFLECVQDMDHENMFWYRQDPGLGLRLIYFSYDVKMKEKGDIPEGYSVSREKKERFSLILESASTNQTSMYLCASSSSDRGPGELFFGEGSRLTVL.

The chain employs TRBV4-3 and TRBJ1-2; no clear D. CDR1 LGHNA and CDR2 YSLEER come from the germline V gene. The CDR3 has 14 residues. Trimming removed 1 base at V and 4 bases at J, with 10 bases between. The CDR3 sequence: CASSQGVSGYGYTF. CDR3 nucleotides: TGCGCCAGCAGCCAAGGGGTGAGCGGCTATGGCTACACCTTC.

The chain recombines TRBV18 with TRBJ2-5, with unresolved D. The CDR3 is 11 residues long. In germline, CDR1 is KGHSH, CDR2 LQKENI. The V end was cut by 6 bases, the J end by 0 bases, with 2 bases between. The CDR3: CASSYQETQYF. The CDR3 region has the DNA TGTGCCAGCTCCTACCAAGAGACCCAGTACTTC.

This clone was recorded only once. This chain links TRBV9 with TRBJ1-4; no clear D. The V and J ends lost 0 bases and 7 bases respectively, with 16 bases between them. The V gene's germline CDR1 is SGDLS and CDR2 YYNGEE. CDR3 size: 16 residues. The CDR3 region is CASSVGFMGLGEKLFF. CDR3 coding DNA: TGTGCCAGCAGCGTAGGTTTTATGGGCTTAGGTGAAAAACTGTTTTTT.

The chain joins TRBV7-9 to TRBJ2-1, with D perhaps matching TRBD2 (6 bases). Germline V gene sequence: CDR1 SEHNR, CDR2 FQNEAQ (reference sequence). The CDR3 has 15 amino acids. Between the trimmed V and J ends, which lost 5 bases and 2 bases, there was a span of 13 bases. The CDR3 region has the DNA TGTGCCAGCAGCCCTACTAGCCTGGCCTACAATGAGCAGTTCTTC. This translates into CASSPTSLAYNEQFF.

The CDR3 protein is CASIGGNEQFF. In nucleotides, the CDR3 is TGTGCCAGCATCGGGGGTAATGAGCAGTTCTTC. The chain has TRBV7-2 and TRBJ2-1; tentatively, D is TRBD2 (6 bases). V dropped 7 bases and J dropped 7 bases, with 8 bases sitting between them. The CDR3 covers 11 residues. Germline V CDR1 and CDR2: SGHTA, FQGNSA.

This chain links TRBV19 with TRBJ1-2; TRBD1 aligns across 11 bases. The CDR3 spans 13 residues. V shed 6 bases and J 4 bases; nucleotides not matched to a gene: 1. Germline loops: CDR1 LNHDA, CDR2 SQIVND (reference sequence). Here the CDR3 reads CASRGTGGYGYTF. The CDR3 bases are TGTGCCAGTAGGGGGACAGGGGGCTATGGCTACACCTTC.

About this clone itself: Other DNA sequences from this sample encode an identical CDR3 as well. The chain uses TRBV5-4 and TRBJ2-6, with D tentatively TRBD1 or TRBD2 (7 bases each). This CDR3 has 17 amino acids. V was pared by 4 bases and J by 1 base, with 15 bases between. Germline V CDR1 and CDR2: SGHNT, YYREEE (reference sequence). The CDR3 reads CASSLGGGLSGANVLTF. CDR3 bases: TGTGCCAGCAGCCTGGGAGGGGGCTTATCTGGGGCCAACGTCCTGACTTTC. The full variable domain, its missing parts supplied by reference TRBV5-4 and TRBJ2-6, is ETGVTQSPTHLIKTRGQQVTLRCSSQSGHNTVSWYQQALGQGPQFIFQYYREEENGRGNFPPRFSGLQFPNYSSELNVNALELDDSALYLCASSLGGGLSGANVLTFGAGSRLTVL.

The chain combines TRBV24-1 with TRBJ1-1; tentatively, D is TRBD1 (5 bases). The germline V gene has CDR1 KGHDR and CDR2 SFDVKD. The CDR3 runs to 14 residues. Trimming left V 7 bases short and J 3 bases short, with 14 bases between. The CDR3 sequence is CATRPRDQDTEAFF. The DNA of the CDR3 is TGTGCCACCAGACCCAGGGATCAGGACACTGAAGCTTTCTTT.

This clone was seen a single time. The genes are TRBV7-2 and TRBJ2-7, with 7 bases matching TRBD1. The CDR3 contains 14 residues. Trimming removed 1 base from V and 3 bases from J; junction bases left unmatched: 3. The germline V gene encodes CDR1 SGHTA and CDR2 FQGNSA. CDR3 in DNA: TGTGCCAGCAGCTTAGTCTCAGGGGGCTACGAGCAGTACTTC. It yields the protein CASSLVSGGYEQYF.

V and J are TRBV5-1 and TRBJ2-7, with TRBD1 matching 10 bases. V shed 5 bases, J shed 5 bases, and the junction held 7 bases outside the gene matches. CDR1 SGHRS and CDR2 YFSETQ come from the germline V gene. CDR3 length: 14 amino acids. The CDR3 here is CASRVGTGVHEQYF. The CDR3 DNA reads as TGCGCCAGCAGAGTCGGGACAGGGGTCCACGAGCAGTACTTC.

The V call is TRBV5-6, the J call TRBJ2-5; 10 bases match TRBD1. The CDR3 covers 18 residues. Germline V CDR1 and CDR2: SGHDT, YYEEEE. The junction had 16 bases not matched to a gene; V was cut back by 3 bases and J by 5 bases. CDR3 loop: CASSSFLPGQGRFETQYF. Here the CDR3 DNA reads TGTGCCAGCAGCTCGTTCCTTCCGGGACAGGGGAGGTTTGAGACCCAGTACTTC.

The chain combines TRBV6-2 or TRBV6-3 with TRBJ2-5; possibly TRBD1 for D (5 bases). V was pared by 5 bases and J by 0 bases, with 10 bases between. The CDR3 totals 14 residues. Germline CDR1 is MNHEY and CDR2 is SVGEGT. The CDR3 coding sequence is TGTGCCAGCAGTAGGGCAGGGTACCAAGAGACCCAGTACTTC. Protein: CASSRAGYQETQYF.

This clone was picked up one time. This chain uses TRBV5-1 with TRBJ1-1; D is uncertain. Germline CDR1 reads SGHRS; CDR2 reads YFSETQ. This CDR3 is 15 amino acids long. The V end was cut by 0 bases, the J end by 10 bases, with 19 bases between. CDR3 sequence: CASSLGEEDGLRAFF. The CDR3 DNA is TGCGCCAGCAGCTTGGGGGAGGAGGACGGCCTGCGAGCTTTCTTT.

The genes are TRBV19 and TRBJ2-1; maybe TRBD2 (6 bases). The germline V gene encodes CDR1 LNHDA and CDR2 SQIVND (reference sequence). With 0 bases removed from V and 0 bases from J, the gap between germline ends came to 9 bases. The CDR3 totals 16 residues. CDR3 nucleotide sequence: TGTGCCAGTAGTATAGATCGGGGGACCTCCTACAATGAGCAGTTCTTC. Translated, it gives CASSIDRGTSYNEQFF.

This sequence joins TRBV3-1 (or the pseudogene TRBV3-2) and TRBJ1-2; D possibly corresponds to TRBD1 (6 bases). The V and J ends lost 7 bases and 1 base respectively, with 13 bases between them. Germline assignment: CDR1 LGHDT and CDR2 YNNKEL (reference sequence). The CDR3 runs to 14 residues. This chain's CDR3 is CASNLGGGNYGYTF. CDR3 nucleotide sequence: TGTGCCAGCAACCTAGGGGGGGGTAACTATGGCTACACCTTC.

This clone was recorded only once. The chain carries TRBV7-6 and TRBJ2-2, with 7 bases fitting TRBD2. Germline CDR1 is SGHVS and CDR2 is FNYEAQ. The CDR3 is 16 amino acids. The J segment lost 0 bases and the V segment lost 7 bases, leaving 8 bases of the junction unmatched. The CDR3 DNA sequence: TGTGCCAGCACCCTATGGGGAGGGGCGAACACCGGGGAGCTGTTTTTT. This encodes CASTLWGGANTGELFF.

The chain is built from TRBV19 and TRBJ1-1; TRBD1 aligns across 9 bases. V gave up 5 bases and J gave up 11 bases; unmatched junction bases: 9. Germline V lookup: CDR1 LNHDA, CDR2 SQIVND (reference sequence). The CDR3 extends over 13 amino acids. The CDR3 region has the DNA TGTGCCAGTAGTGTCCCGGGACAGGGATACGCTTTCTTT. This encodes CASSVPGQGYAFF.

V and J are TRBV28 and TRBJ2-1; 7 bases are shared with TRBD2. The J segment lost 0 bases and the V segment lost 7 bases, leaving 6 bases of the junction unmatched. The CDR3 is made up of 15 amino acids. Germline CDR1 reads MDHEN; CDR2 reads SYDVKM. DNA of the CDR3: TGTGCCAGCAAGAAGGGCGGGAGCTCCTACAATGAGCAGTTCTTC. Translating it yields CASKKGGSSYNEQFF.

The chain recombines TRBV14 with TRBJ2-3; 8 nucleotides agree with TRBD2. The junction had 6 bases not matched to a gene; V was cut back by 5 bases and J by 14 bases. This CDR3 contains 11 residues. The germline CDR1 and CDR2 sequences are SGHDN and FVKESK. CDR3 residues: CASSSGTRLYF. CDR3 in DNA: TGTGCCAGCAGCTCCGGGACTAGGCTGTATTTT.